This is a list of T cell receptor beta chains from one sample in a study of T cells after posttransplantation cyclophosphamide. The protocol was immunoSEQ multiplex PCR, while the TCRdb copy is restricted to in-frame clones and leaves out a portion. The sample has some 20,000 clones, 95% to 99% seen once. Sequencing was done on a sample of naive CD4+ T cells sorted from PBMCs. Every receptor here comes from a man aged 35 to 55 in good health, CMV-negative, and a related stem cell transplant donor. The CDR3 runs from the conserved cysteine through the conserved F or W. The order of the fields is CDR3 length, V gene, J gene, clone size, CDR3 protein. Part of the rows lack a size; the others show once, few, many or a class for expanded clones.

>15|TRBV27|TRBJ2-3|NA
CASSSRRVLTDTQYF
>14|TRBV7-7|TRBJ2-1|once
CASSLGAGYNEQFF
>16|TRBV7-2|TRBJ1-4|NA
CASSLMTAGTNEKLFF
>14|TRBV28|TRBJ1-1|NA
CASAPEGAWNEAFF
>14|TRBV11-2|TRBJ2-7|NA
CASSPRRGQHEQYF
>15|TRBV4-2|TRBJ2-7|once
CASSGPGQGPYEQYF
>14|TRBV5-4|TRBJ2-7|NA
CASSLSTGRNEQYF
>14|TRBV2|TRBJ2-7|NA
CASSVDRGIYEQYF
>14|TRBV28|TRBJ1-4|NA
CASNPTGGLEKLFF
>15|TRBV19|TRBJ2-1|NA
CASSLASGPYNEQFF
>12|TRBV28|TRBJ2-1|NA
CASSLRGDEQFF
>15|TRBV9|TRBJ2-7|NA
CASSLSPGIPYEQYF
>13|TRBV27|TRBJ2-7|NA
CASSFHGGYEQYF
>14|TRBV6-5|TRBJ2-7|NA
CASSWGGKGYEQYF
>16|TRBV28|TRBJ1-5|NA
CASRPGQLTSNQPQHF
>13|TRBV5-4|TRBJ2-1|NA
CAATDRARPEQFF
>14|TRBV19|TRBJ1-2|NA
CASSEIRTVGGYTF
>14|TRBV30|TRBJ2-1|NA
CAGEAGTSGTKQFF
>17|TRBV23-1|TRBJ2-7|NA
CASSHQPNRTESYEQYF
>16|TRBV28|TRBJ2-1|NA
CASSPQRGLPDEEQFF
>13|TRBV29-1|TRBJ1-1|NA
CSVGGRANTEAFF
>16|TRBV5-1|TRBJ2-1|NA
CASSLVAVPLEGKQFF
>16|TRBV28|TRBJ1-2|NA
CASSPPLQGRTYGYTF
>15|TRBV5-1|TRBJ2-3|NA
CASSSGTGGIDTQYF
>14|TRBV27|TRBJ1-2|NA
CASRQGAFWGGYTF
>14|TRBV19|TRBJ2-3|NA
CASSMGPGGDTQYF
>13|TRBV5-6|TRBJ2-5|NA
CASSFQVGETQYF
>15|TRBV27|TRBJ1-2|NA
CASSLGTGNDYGYTF
>15|TRBV5-4|TRBJ2-7|NA
CASSLELAGVEEQYF
>15|TRBV28|TRBJ2-1|NA
CASGQAGGVHNEQFF
>19|TRBV15|TRBJ2-3|NA
CATSPSIGLAGLSTDTQYF
>12|TRBV7-2|TRBJ1-2|NA
CASSLAEGSYTF
>15|TRBV7-2|NA|NA
CASSLAGEGSYEQYF
>13|TRBV18|TRBJ1-5|NA
CASTGNSNQPQHF